Below, 22 T cell receptor beta chains from the same sample are listed, as sequenced in a study of blood T cell repertoires in COVID-19 (dated by TCRdb to the early 2020s). The library was made by the immunoSEQ multiplex PCR assay. This immuneACCESS table, as held by TCRdb, lists in-frame sequences with V and J called but not all clones. Of the missing ones, under half trace to an unresolved V gene in checked studies; the others have no known cause. The sample table holds more than 250,000 clones, of which around 86% were seen once. Of the sample, 1.5% to 2% falls within the top ten clones. What was sequenced was peripheral blood. The receptor source for this set is a woman aged 45 to 65 with acute or convalescent COVID-19.

This chain connects TRBV15 to TRBJ1-5, with 9 positions matching TRBD1. J was trimmed by 3 bases and V by 0 bases; bases with no gene match: 3. Per the germline V gene, CDR1 is LNHNV and CDR2 is YYDKDF (reference sequence). The CDR3 sequence is 16 residues long. This chain's CDR3 is CATSRDRDRVNQPQHF. CDR3 sequence (DNA): TGTGCCACCAGCAGAGATAGGGACAGGGTCAATCAGCCCCAGCATTTT.

V usage is TRBV5-6 and J usage is TRBJ2-2; TRBD1 agrees at 9 bases. The CDR3 loop spans 16 amino acids. The V gene end was trimmed by 4 bases and the J gene end by 7 bases; junction bases not matched to a gene: 11. Germline V lookup: CDR1 SGHDT, CDR2 YYEEEE. In nucleotides, the CDR3 is TGTGCCAGCAGCCCCTCCGGACAGGGGTTGAGCGGGGAGCTGTTTTTT. Translating it yields CASSPSGQGLSGELFF.

This chain links TRBV5-4 with TRBJ2-7; 8 bases match TRBD2. The junction had 8 bases not matched to a gene; V was cut back by 3 bases and J by 6 bases. Germline-derived CDR1 and CDR2 are SGHNT and YYREEE (reference sequence). The CDR3 runs 14 residues. CDR3 sequence: CASSSPGLEREQYF. For the CDR3, the DNA is TGTGCCAGCAGCTCACCGGGACTAGAACGCGAGCAGTACTTC.

The chain is built from TRBV3-1 (or the pseudogene TRBV3-2) and TRBJ2-7, with 13 bases that match TRBD2. The J segment lost 3 bases and the V segment lost 5 bases, leaving 7 bases of the junction unmatched. CDR3 length equals 16 residues. Germline V gene lookup returns CDR1 LGHDT and CDR2 YNNKEL (reference sequence). CDR3 residues: CASSSTSGRAIYEQYF. For the CDR3, the DNA is TGTGCCAGCAGCAGTACTAGCGGGAGGGCCATCTACGAGCAGTACTTC.

The V gene is TRBV9, the J gene TRBJ2-3; 8 nucleotides match TRBD1. CDR1 is SGDLS, CDR2 YYNGEE, per germline. The V gene end was trimmed by 2 bases and the J gene end by 9 bases; junction bases not matched to a gene: 11. This CDR3 is 15 amino acids long. DNA of the CDR3: TGTGCCAGCAGCGTTCTGACAGGGGAGGCGGGAACGCAGTATTTT. Its protein is CASSVLTGEAGTQYF.

This clone was recorded a few times. The chain recombines TRBV7-2 with TRBJ2-5; TRBD1 matches at 8 bases. V was clipped by 3 bases and J by 5 bases; unmatched bases: 8. The CDR3 is 15 residues long. Germline V gene lookup returns CDR1 SGHTA and CDR2 FQGNSA. As DNA, the CDR3 is TGTGCCAGCAGCTTGGCAGGGGGCCGTGCGGAGACCCAGTACTTC. It encodes CASSLAGGRAETQYF.

This sequence joins TRBV9 and TRBJ1-2; possibly TRBD1 for D (5 bases). The germline V gene has CDR1 SGDLS and CDR2 YYNGEE. Trimming removed 4 bases at V and 7 bases at J, with 20 bases between. The CDR3 has 15 residues. CDR3 amino acids: CASSPGGGVGPGYTF. CDR3 bases: TGTGCCAGCAGCCCTGGGGGAGGGGTTGGTCCTGGCTACACCTTC.

This rearrangement joins TRBV19 to TRBJ1-4; TRBD1 might be the D (5 bases). The CDR3 runs 17 residues. Germline CDR1 LNHDA, CDR2 SQIVND (reference sequence). Trimming cost V 2 bases and J 0 bases, with 13 bases left between them. The CDR3 region is CASSIYQGLSTNEKLFF. The CDR3, as DNA: TGTGCCAGTAGTATATACCAGGGACTGTCAACTAATGAAAAACTGTTTTTT.

This chain joins TRBV6-2 or TRBV6-3 and TRBJ2-7; 8 positions match TRBD2. Germline V lookup: CDR1 MNHEY, CDR2 SVGEGT. J gave up 6 bases and V 0 bases, and 7 bases lay outside the gene matches. The CDR3 runs 15 residues. CDR3 protein: CASSYSIAGSGEQYF. DNA of the CDR3: TGTGCCAGCAGTTACTCCATAGCGGGAAGTGGCGAGCAGTACTTC.

This clone was seen only once. The V gene is TRBV7-2, the J gene TRBJ1-5; no firm D call. The germline gives CDR1 SGHTA, CDR2 FQGNSA. CDR3 size: 15 residues. The V gene lost 1 base and the J gene lost 6 bases, with 13 bases spanning the gap. The CDR3 nucleotides are TGTGCCAGCAGCTTAGAGGAGGGCGCGGGTCAGCCCCAGCATTTT. Its protein is CASSLEEGAGQPQHF.

The chain uses TRBV6-5 and TRBJ2-7, with 7 bases fitting TRBD1. The CDR3 is made up of 14 amino acids. The V segment lost 5 bases and the J segment 1 base; nucleotides outside the gene matches: 5. Germline V gene lookup returns CDR1 MNHEY and CDR2 SVGAGI. The CDR3 loop is CASSTDRLSYEQYF. In DNA, the CDR3 is TGTGCCAGCAGTACGGACAGGCTATCCTACGAGCAGTACTTC.

This sequence joins TRBV28 and TRBJ2-2; 7 bases are a match to TRBD1. With V trimmed by 8 bases and J by 5 bases, 8 bases remained unmatched. The CDR3 loop spans 14 amino acids. Germline assignment: CDR1 MDHEN and CDR2 SYDVKM. CDR3 in amino acids: CASRPSGQTGELFF. DNA of the CDR3: TGTGCCAGCCGCCCCTCGGGACAGACCGGGGAGCTGTTTTTT.

The chain links TRBV2 to TRBJ2-2, with TRBD2 matching over 11 bases. The length of the CDR3 is 14 residues. The J segment lost 5 bases and the V segment lost 6 bases, leaving 2 bases of the junction unmatched. The germline gives CDR1 SNHLY, CDR2 FYNNEI. The DNA for the CDR3 is TGTGCCAGCAGAGGGACTAGCGGAACCGGGGAGCTGTTTTTT. This sequence encodes CASRGTSGTGELFF. Variable domain in full (rest from reference TRBV2 and TRBJ2-2): EPEVTQTPSHQVTQMGQEVILRCVPISNHLYFYWYRQILGQKVEFLVSFYNNEISEKSEIFDDQFSVERPDGSNFTLKIRSTKLEDSAMYFCASRGTSGTGELFFGEGSRLTVL.

The sample holds a few counts of this clone. The gene calls are TRBV7-2 and TRBJ1-5; D is ambiguous. Trimming cost V 1 base and J 1 base, with 8 bases left between them. Per the germline V gene, CDR1 is SGHTA and CDR2 is FQGNSA. The CDR3 covers 15 residues. The CDR3 region has the DNA TGTGCCAGCAGCTTAGATTCCAGGAGCAATCAGCCCCAGCATTTT. This sequence encodes CASSLDSRSNQPQHF.

The chain couples TRBV6-1 to TRBJ2-1, with D possibly being TRBD2 (5 bases). Germline CDR1 reads MNHNS; CDR2 reads SASEGT. The CDR3 has 13 amino acids. Trimming stripped 3 bases from V and 9 bases from J, with 12 bases between. Here the CDR3 DNA reads TGTGCCAGCAGTGACATACTTCGGGGTGAGCAGTTCTTC. This translates into CASSDILRGEQFF.

The V call is TRBV11-2, the J call TRBJ1-2, with D perhaps TRBD1 (6 bases). Trimming took 1 base from V and 8 from J, leaving 14 bases between them. The CDR3 contains 14 residues. Germline V gene sequence: CDR1 SGHAT, CDR2 FQNNGV. For the CDR3, the DNA is TGTGCCAGCAGCTTAGTTGGGGGGGGCATGGGCTACACCTTC. Its translation is CASSLVGGGMGYTF.

This chain connects TRBV19 to TRBJ2-4; D is unresolved. Between the trimmed V and J ends, which lost 7 bases and 1 base, there was a span of 11 bases. This CDR3 is 14 amino acids long. Germline V gene sequence: CDR1 LNHDA, CDR2 SQIVND (reference sequence). In DNA form, the CDR3 reads TGTGCCAGTAAGAGTGTCGGGGCCAAAAACATTCAGTACTTC. It specifies CASKSVGAKNIQYF.

This clone has just a few counts. This rearrangement joins TRBV4-1 to TRBJ2-7; TRBD1 agrees at 9 bases. Germline lookup yields CDR1 MGHRA and CDR2 YSYEKL. The CDR3 consists of 14 residues. V trimming: 2 bases; J trimming: 3 bases; junction bases outside the gene matches: 2. CDR3 loop: CASSQMGQGYEQYF. As DNA, the CDR3 is TGCGCCAGCAGCCAAATGGGACAGGGCTACGAGCAGTACTTC.

CDR3 DNA: TGTGCCAGCAGTTATGCCGGGACTACCTCCTACGAGCAGTACTTC. The encoded protein is CASSYAGTTSYEQYF. The V call is TRBV5-6, the J call TRBJ2-7, with TRBD2 matching 7 bases. Trimming removed 5 bases from V and 0 bases from J; junction bases left unmatched: 8. The CDR3 runs to 15 residues. The germline CDR1 and CDR2 sequences are SGHDT and YYEEEE.

This rearrangement joins TRBV6-5 to TRBJ2-7; TRBD2 matches at 14 bases. Germline loops: CDR1 MNHEY, CDR2 SVGAGI. Unmatched junction bases numbered 4, after V lost 6 bases and J lost 6 bases. The CDR3 extends over 14 amino acids. CDR3 bases: TGTGCCAGCAGCAGACTAGCGGGAGGGCGCGAGCAGTACTTC. Translating it yields CASSRLAGGREQYF.

V is TRBV5-1 and J is TRBJ1-4; the D gene is possibly TRBD1 (6 bases). V shed 2 bases and J shed 7 bases, with 18 bases lying between them. The CDR3 contains 16 residues. CDR1 and CDR2 from the germline V gene are SGHRS and YFSETQ. CDR3 sequence (DNA): TGCGCCAGCAGCTTAGGACAGACGCCCGAAGGTGAAAAACTGTTTTTT. Its translation: CASSLGQTPEGEKLFF.

CDR3 in DNA: TGTGCCAGCAGCGACCGACAGGGGGACAACTATGGCTACACCTTC. Protein: CASSDRQGDNYGYTF. The chain joins TRBV21-1 to TRBJ1-2; the D call TRBD1 from the table was never checked on the DNA. TRBV21-1 is described as a pseudogene. This CDR3 spans 15 amino acids.